Following are 16 T cell receptor beta chains from one sample sequenced in a study of blood T cell repertoires in COVID-19. Only in-frame clones appear in the TCRdb table, and some are missing; sequencing was by immunoSEQ multiplex PCR. The top ten hold over 9.5% of the sample, which has approximately 140,000 clones, around 90% seen once. Sequencing was performed on peripheral blood. The receptor set was obtained from a man between 60 and 75 years old with active or convalescent COVID-19.

This chain uses TRBV2 with TRBJ1-6; D is perhaps TRBD1 (6 bases). The CDR3 sequence is 15 residues long. Germline CDR1 SNHLY, CDR2 FYNNEI. V was cut by 9 bases and J by 1 base, with 13 bases left in between. CDR3 bases: TGTGCCAGTAAGGGGGGGGTTTCCTATAATTCACCCCTCCACTTT. Translating gives CASKGGVSYNSPLHF.

The rearrangement uses TRBV27 and TRBJ2-6; the D gene is possibly TRBD1 (6 bases). V was shortened by 3 bases and J by 1 base, with 10 bases between the two germline ends. Germline CDR1 MNHEY, CDR2 SMNVEV (reference sequence). CDR3 size: 16 residues. In DNA form, the CDR3 reads TGTGCCAGCAGTTTCTCGGGGACATCTGGGGCCAACGTCCTGACTTTC. Translating it yields CASSFSGTSGANVLTF.

The J gene is TRBJ1-2, the V gene TRBV6-5; 8 nucleotides line up with TRBD1. Losses at the gene ends were 6 bases for V and 6 bases for J; bases not matched to a gene: 12. Germline V CDR1 and CDR2: MNHEY, SVGAGI. The length of the CDR3 is 15 residues. The CDR3 region has the DNA TGTGCCAGCAGCCGAGGACAGGGTGGAACGGATGGCTACACCTTC. It is translated as CASSRGQGGTDGYTF.

The chain carries TRBV9 and TRBJ1-3, with D possibly matching TRBD1 (5 bases). CDR3 length: 18 amino acids. Trimming left V 4 bases short and J 0 bases short, with 20 bases between. CDR1 is SGDLS and CDR2 is YYNGEE in the germline V gene. CDR3 amino acids: CASSPRSLGLSSGNTIYF. The CDR3 DNA reads TGTGCCAGCAGCCCCCGCTCTCTGGGACTCAGCTCTGGAAACACCATATATTTT.

V is TRBV28 and J is TRBJ1-1; D not resolved. V lost 2 bases and J lost 6, with 16 bases in between. The CDR3 contains 15 residues. In germline, CDR1 is MDHEN, CDR2 SYDVKM. The CDR3 reads CASSLIAGTNSEAFF. CDR3 nucleotides: TGTGCCAGCAGTTTAATTGCAGGCACCAACTCTGAAGCTTTCTTT.

This chain joins TRBV5-1 and TRBJ2-5; 9 bases are a match to TRBD1. Trimming removed 4 bases from V and 5 bases from J; junction bases left unmatched: 6. Germline V gene data show CDR1 as SGHRS and CDR2 as YFSETQ. The CDR3 is made up of 14 amino acids. The CDR3, as DNA: TGCGCCAGCAGCGGGGGGGACAGGGCGGAGACCCAGTACTTC. Amino acids: CASSGGDRAETQYF.

The rearrangement joins TRBV29-1 to TRBJ1-2; the match to TRBD1 covers 8 bases. The CDR3 runs to 12 residues. Per the germline V gene, CDR1 is SQVTM and CDR2 is ANQGSEA. V shed 5 bases, J shed 8 bases, and the junction held 7 bases outside the gene matches. The CDR3 is CSVRDRLDGYTF. Written as DNA, the CDR3 is TGCAGCGTTCGGGACAGGTTAGACGGCTACACCTTC.

V gene TRBV27 combines with J gene TRBJ1-5; no clear D gene. V dropped 5 bases and J dropped 0 bases, with 11 bases sitting between them. This CDR3 has 15 amino acids. Germline CDR1 and CDR2: MNHEY and SMNVEV (reference sequence). The CDR3 DNA reads as TGTGCCAGCAGTCCGAACCTCTATAGCAATCAGCCCCAGCATTTT. This gives the protein CASSPNLYSNQPQHF.

The chain uses TRBV9 and TRBJ2-5; D might be TRBD2 (6 bases). The germline V and J ends were trimmed by 0 bases and 5 bases, with 14 bases remaining between them. Germline V lookup: CDR1 SGDLS, CDR2 YYNGEE. The CDR3 is 15 residues long. CDR3 amino acids: CASSVGTIGTETQYF. The DNA for the CDR3 is TGTGCCAGCAGCGTAGGGACTATAGGTACGGAGACCCAGTACTTC.

The J gene is TRBJ2-7, the V gene TRBV27; D not resolved. This CDR3 comprises 14 residues. V shed 0 bases and J shed 4 bases, with 10 bases lying between them. In germline, CDR1 is MNHEY, CDR2 SMNVEV (reference sequence). The CDR3 region has the DNA TGTGCCAGCAGTTTATCACGGTATCCGTACGAGCAGTACTTC. Translated: CASSLSRYPYEQYF.

This chain joins TRBV29-1 and TRBJ2-5; a possible D gene is TRBD2 (5 bases). Trimming stripped 3 bases from V and 5 bases from J, with 16 bases between. The CDR3 extends over 14 amino acids. CDR1 SQVTM and CDR2 ANQGSEA come from the germline V gene. CDR3 nucleotides: TGCAGCGTTGATGGTGGGAGTTTCGGCGAGACCCAGTACTTC. Amino acids: CSVDGGSFGETQYF. The complete variable domain, with remaining parts taken from reference TRBV29-1 and TRBJ2-5, reads SAVISQKPSRDICQRGTSLTIQCQVDSQVTMMFWYRQQPGQSLTLIATANQGSEATYESGFVIDKFPISRPNLTFSTLTVSNMSPEDSSIYLCSVDGGSFGETQYFGPGTRLLVL.

CDR3 amino acids: CASSNPGLASTEAFF. CDR3 DNA: TGTGCCAGCAGCAACCCGGGACTAGCAAGCACTGAAGCTTTCTTT. The chain employs TRBV6-2 or TRBV6-3 and TRBJ1-1; tentative D call: TRBD1 (5 bases). Trimming removed 6 bases from V and 4 bases from J, with 18 bases in between. The CDR3 length is 15 residues. CDR1 MNHEY and CDR2 SVGEGT come from the germline V gene.

The genes are TRBV3-1 (or the pseudogene TRBV3-2) and TRBJ2-7; D gene ambiguous. Trimming stripped 1 base from V and 5 bases from J, with 12 bases between. The CDR3 contains 14 residues. Germline V gene sequence: CDR1 LGHDT, CDR2 YNNKEL (reference sequence). In DNA, the CDR3 is TGTGCCAGCAGCCAAGGCGAGGTAGCACACGAGCAGTACTTC. Residues: CASSQGEVAHEQYF.

This chain uses TRBV19 with TRBJ2-5, with 7 positions matching TRBD1. Germline loops: CDR1 LNHDA, CDR2 SQIVND (reference sequence). Losses at the gene ends were 6 bases for V and 7 bases for J; bases not matched to a gene: 17. The CDR3 is 16 amino acids. The CDR3 DNA reads TGTGCCAGTAGCCCGCTCGCACAGGGGCGCATAGGGACCCAGTACTTC. It is translated as CASSPLAQGRIGTQYF.

The V call is TRBV10-3, the J call TRBJ1-2; 9 positions agree with TRBD1. From germline, CDR1 is ENHRY and CDR2 SYGVKD. The CDR3 loop spans 12 amino acids. V lost 7 bases, J lost 8 bases, and 5 bases stayed unmatched. In DNA, the CDR3 is TGTGCCATCAAACAGGGGGCCTGGGGCTACACCTTC. It yields the protein CAIKQGAWGYTF.

This chain uses TRBV28 with TRBJ1-3; D perhaps matches TRBD1 (5 bases). Trimming removed 5 bases at V and 2 bases at J, with 10 bases between. The CDR3 sequence is 14 residues long. Germline V lookup: CDR1 MDHEN, CDR2 SYDVKM. CDR3 coding DNA: TGTGCCAGCAGTCGACAGATAACTGGAAACACCATATATTTT. Protein sequence: CASSRQITGNTIYF.